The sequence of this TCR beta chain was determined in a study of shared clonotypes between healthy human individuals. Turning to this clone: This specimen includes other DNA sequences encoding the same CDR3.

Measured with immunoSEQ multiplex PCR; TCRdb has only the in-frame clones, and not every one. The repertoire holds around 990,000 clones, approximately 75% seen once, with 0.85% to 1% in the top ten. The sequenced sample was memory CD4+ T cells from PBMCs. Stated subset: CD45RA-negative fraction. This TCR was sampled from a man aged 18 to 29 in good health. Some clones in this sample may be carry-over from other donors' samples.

The CDR3 nucleotides are TGTGCCAGCAGTTTGCAGACCCCCTACGAGCAGTACTTC. It specifies CASSLQTPYEQYF. This chain links TRBV28 with TRBJ2-7; D is ambiguous. Per germline, CDR1 MDHEN and CDR2 SYDVKM. V was pared by 3 bases and J by 2 bases, with 8 bases between. The CDR3 has 13 amino acids. The variable domain in full, completed from reference TRBV28 and TRBJ2-7, reads DVKVTQSSRYLVKRTGEKVFLECVQDMDHENMFWYRQDPGLGLRLIYFSYDVKMKEKGDIPEGYSVSREKKERFSLILESASTNQTSMYLCASSLQTPYEQYFGPGTRLTVT.